A single sample is the source of the 20 T cell receptor beta chains below, sequenced in a study of cytomegalovirus exposure and HLA in healthy donors (TCRdb year 2017). The method was the immunoSEQ multiplex PCR assay. For the multiplex PCR, a mixture combining 60 forward primers for TCR Vbeta segments and 13 reverse primers for TCR Jbeta segments was used. Held by TCRdb, this immuneACCESS table contains in-frame sequences only and omits some clones. Under half of the omission traces to an unresolved V gene where checked; the cause of the rest is unknown. This sample holds some 130,000 clones; 80% were observed only once. The top ten constitute 1% of the sample. What was sequenced was PBMCs. These TCRs come from a man in his forties in good health and CMV-seronegative.

This chain connects TRBV6-5 to TRBJ2-7; 7 positions agree with TRBD2. Trimming removed 2 bases from V and 5 bases from J; junction bases left unmatched: 6. This CDR3 is built from 14 residues. Germline V gene lookup returns CDR1 MNHEY and CDR2 SVGAGI. CDR3: CASSYAGDRNEQYF. In DNA, the CDR3 is TGTGCCAGCAGTTACGCGGGGGATCGGAACGAGCAGTACTTC.

DNA of the CDR3: TGCGCCAGCAGCTTTTCAGGGGACTACGAGCAGTACTTC. This translates into CASSFSGDYEQYF. The chain recombines TRBV5-1 with TRBJ2-7, with TRBD1 as a possible D gene (6 bases). This CDR3 comprises 13 residues. CDR1 and CDR2 from the germline V gene are SGHRS and YFSETQ. Trimming pared 2 bases from V and 3 bases from J, leaving 9 bases between.

This clone appeared once. J is TRBJ1-1 and V is TRBV2; D is perhaps TRBD1 (6 bases). The CDR3 runs 13 residues. V was cut by 7 bases and J by 1 base, with 10 bases left in between. From germline, CDR1 is SNHLY and CDR2 FYNNEI. CDR3 sequence reads: CASNRDKNTEAFF. The CDR3 coding sequence is TGTGCCAGCAACCGGGACAAGAACACTGAAGCTTTCTTT.

This sequence joins TRBV11-1 and TRBJ1-4; 7 bases fit TRBD1. The CDR3 is made up of 14 amino acids. With 5 bases clipped from V and 8 bases from J, the junction kept 8 bases outside the gene matches. Germline CDR1 is SGHAT and CDR2 is FQDESV (reference sequence). The CDR3 loop is CASSPRGFREKLFF. In nucleotides, the CDR3 is TGTGCCAGCAGCCCCAGGGGGTTCCGGGAAAAACTGTTTTTT. The full variable domain, rest sourced from reference TRBV11-1 and TRBJ1-4, is EAEVAQSPRYKITEKSQAVAFWCDPISGHATLYWYRQILGQGPELLVQFQDESVVDDSQLPKDRFSAERLKGVDSTLKIQPAELGDSAMYLCASSPRGFREKLFFGSGTQLSVL.

The V call is TRBV5-1, the J call TRBJ2-3; 11 bases fit TRBD1. Germline CDR1 and CDR2: SGHRS and YFSETQ. V lost 4 bases and J lost 5; bases outside the gene matches: 9. This CDR3 comprises 16 residues. The CDR3 loop reads CASSSPGTGGRDTQYF. The DNA of the CDR3 is TGCGCCAGCAGCAGCCCAGGGACAGGGGGTAGAGATACGCAGTATTTT.

The chain joins TRBV5-4 to TRBJ2-5, with D possibly matching TRBD1 (5 bases). There are 14 residues in the CDR3. CDR1 is SGHNT, CDR2 YYREEE, per germline (reference sequence). Between the trimmed V and J ends, which lost 1 base and 6 bases, there was a span of 13 bases. The chain's CDR3 is CASSLTGAEKTQYF. The CDR3, as DNA: TGTGCCAGCAGCTTGACTGGGGCGGAGAAGACCCAGTACTTC.

V usage is TRBV2 and J usage is TRBJ1-4; 10 bases are shared with TRBD1. CDR1 and CDR2 from the germline V gene are SNHLY and FYNNEI. The CDR3 loop spans 20 amino acids. The ends lost 1 base at V and 4 bases at J; junction bases unmatched: 15. The CDR3 reads CASSEEAPGQGVVFNEKLFF. The CDR3 DNA sequence: TGTGCCAGCAGTGAAGAGGCTCCCGGACAGGGGGTCGTTTTTAATGAAAAACTGTTTTTT. The full variable domain, with the rest looked up from reference TRBV2 and TRBJ1-4, is EPEVTQTPSHQVTQMGQEVILRCVPISNHLYFYWYRQILGQKVEFLVSFYNNEISEKSEIFDDQFSVERPDGSNFTLKIRSTKLEDSAMYFCASSEEAPGQGVVFNEKLFFGSGTQLSVL.

V gene TRBV7-9 combines with J gene TRBJ2-1; D unresolved. CDR1 is SEHNR and CDR2 is FQNEAQ in the germline V gene (reference sequence). The CDR3 covers 14 residues. V lost 2 bases and J lost 9, with 14 bases in between. CDR3 sequence reads: CASSLIGLTPEQFF. DNA for the CDR3: TGTGCCAGCAGCTTAATTGGGCTTACCCCTGAGCAGTTCTTC.

The rearrangement joins TRBV27 to TRBJ1-4; 8 nucleotides line up with TRBD1. Germline assignment: CDR1 MNHEY and CDR2 SMNVEV (reference sequence). CDR3 length: 14 amino acids. Germline trimming cut 5 bases from V and 11 bases from J; bases unmatched to any gene: 10. The CDR3 reads CASSPDRAVGKLFF. The DNA for the CDR3 is TGTGCCAGCAGTCCGGACAGGGCGGTTGGGAAACTGTTTTTT.

The J gene is TRBJ2-2, the V gene TRBV19; 7 nucleotides align to TRBD2. V was pared by 1 base and J by 6 bases, with 8 bases of the junction left unmatched. Germline assignment: CDR1 LNHDA and CDR2 SQIVND (reference sequence). The CDR3 is made up of 16 amino acids. The CDR3 DNA sequence: TGTGCCAGTAGTATAGTGGTTGGCGGGAGTTCCGGGGAGCTGTTTTTT. This codes for CASSIVVGGSSGELFF.

The gene calls are TRBV2 and TRBJ1-6; D is uncertain. V gave up 2 bases and J gave up 10 bases, with 12 bases separating them. This CDR3 spans 14 amino acids. Germline CDR1 SNHLY, CDR2 FYNNEI. The CDR3 is CASSESEAKSPLHF. The CDR3 coding sequence is TGTGCCAGCAGTGAATCAGAGGCTAAATCACCCCTCCACTTT.

In DNA, the CDR3 is TGTGCCAGCTTTCACCGGACAGGGGGATATGGCTACACCTTC. Translating it yields CASFHRTGGYGYTF. The V and J genes are TRBV28 and TRBJ1-2, with 10 bases fitting TRBD1. The V segment lost 8 bases and the J segment 5 bases; nucleotides outside the gene matches: 8. Looked up from germline, CDR1 is MDHEN and CDR2 is SYDVKM. CDR3 length: 14 amino acids.

In this sample, this clone turned up once. The chain joins TRBV2 to TRBJ2-5; TRBD1 is a possible D gene (5 bases). Germline assignment: CDR1 SNHLY and CDR2 FYNNEI. The CDR3 is 13 amino acids. V lost 3 bases to trimming and J lost 4 bases, with 9 bases between them. The CDR3, as DNA: TGTGCCAGCAGTGACAGGGTCAGAGAGACCCAGTACTTC. Protein sequence: CASSDRVRETQYF.

The rearrangement joins TRBV28 to TRBJ1-1; 9 bases line up with TRBD1. The junction had 11 bases not matched to a gene; V was cut back by 4 bases and J by 2 bases. The CDR3 is 17 residues long. Germline V gene sequence: CDR1 MDHEN, CDR2 SYDVKM. CDR3 amino acids: CASSSSGTGISNTEAFF. The CDR3 DNA reads TGTGCCAGCAGTTCATCCGGGACAGGGATTTCTAACACTGAAGCTTTCTTT.

V is TRBV27 and J is TRBJ2-7, with D uncertain. Germline-derived CDR1 and CDR2 are MNHEY and SMNVEV (reference sequence). There are 14 residues in the CDR3. V gave up 5 bases and J gave up 1 base, with 12 bases separating them. CDR3: CASSSKSYSYEQYF. DNA of the CDR3: TGTGCCAGCAGTAGTAAGAGTTATTCCTACGAGCAGTACTTC.

This clone was recorded only once. V usage is TRBV5-1 and J usage is TRBJ2-7; 11 bases agree with TRBD1. The CDR3 loop spans 14 amino acids. Germline-derived CDR1 and CDR2 are SGHRS and YFSETQ. The junction had 6 bases not matched to a gene; V was cut back by 4 bases and J by 6 bases. The CDR3 sequence is CASSGTGTGGEQYF. For the CDR3, the DNA is TGCGCCAGCAGCGGAACCGGGACAGGGGGCGAGCAGTACTTC. The complete variable domain, with remaining parts taken from reference TRBV5-1 and TRBJ2-7, reads KAGVTQTPRYLIKTRGQQVTLSCSPISGHRSVSWYQQTPGQGLQFLFEYFSETQRNKGNFPGRFSGRQFSNSRSEMNVSTLELGDSALYLCASSGTGTGGEQYFGPGTRLTVT.

This clone appeared a few times. V and J are TRBV5-5 and TRBJ1-5; no reliable D call. This CDR3 contains 15 residues. The germline CDR1 and CDR2 sequences are SGHKS and YYEKEE (reference sequence). V gave up 4 bases and J gave up 4 bases, with 15 bases separating them. CDR3 coding DNA: TGTGCCAGCAGCGATGGATGGATGACTAATCAGCCCCAGCATTTT. Translated: CASSDGWMTNQPQHF.

This chain uses TRBV5-4 with TRBJ1-4; D may be TRBD1 (6 bases). Germline-derived CDR1 and CDR2 are SGHNT and YYREEE (reference sequence). Between the trimmed V and J ends, which lost 4 bases and 5 bases, there was a span of 18 bases. The CDR3 totals 16 residues. The CDR3 is CASSPRGGALNEKLFF. The CDR3 DNA reads TGTGCCAGCAGCCCCCGTGGGGGGGCGCTGAATGAAAAACTGTTTTTT.

The rearrangement joins TRBV6-1 to TRBJ1-1, with D maybe TRBD1 (5 bases). Germline V lookup: CDR1 MNHNS, CDR2 SASEGT. Trimming took off 6 bases at V and 6 bases at J, with 11 bases between the two ends. The CDR3 spans 12 residues. CDR3 sequence: CASRTRVSEAFF. CDR3 nucleotide sequence: TGTGCCAGCAGAACCAGGGTATCTGAAGCTTTCTTT.

This chain connects TRBV19 to TRBJ1-4; 10 positions match TRBD1. CDR3 length equals 17 residues. CDR1 is LNHDA and CDR2 is SQIVND in the germline V gene (reference sequence). V was clipped by 6 bases and J by 0 bases; unmatched bases: 7. CDR3 bases: TGTGCCAGTAGCCCACCGGGACAGGGGACAACTAATGAAAAACTGTTTTTT. Its translation: CASSPPGQGTTNEKLFF.